The 18 T cell receptor beta chains listed next were all sequenced from one sample in a study of cytomegalovirus exposure and HLA in healthy donors. With 60 Vbeta and 13 Jbeta primers, the PCR was carried out. Sequenced by immunoSEQ multiplex PCR; TCRdb stores in-frame clones only, minus some. The repertoire has 43,000 or so clones, about 60% of them found once; the top ten carry approximately 9.3%. Sequences were obtained from PBMCs. The receptors stem from a human donor in good health.

The rearrangement uses TRBV11-3 and TRBJ1-2; D is unresolved. The CDR3 spans 13 residues. From germline, CDR1 is SGHNT and CDR2 YENEEA. The V end lost 5 bases, the J end lost 6 bases, and 13 bases lay between the germline ends. DNA for the CDR3: TGTGCCAGCAGCGGGAGATCGGGAAATGGCTACACCTTC. It encodes CASSGRSGNGYTF.

The chain uses TRBV6-5 and TRBJ2-3; no clear D gene. The CDR3 runs 13 residues. Trimming left V 2 bases short and J 6 bases short, with 9 bases between. The V gene's germline CDR1 is MNHEY and CDR2 SVGAGI. In DNA, the CDR3 is TGTGCCAGCAGTTACACCCCCGAGGATACGCAGTATTTT. It yields the protein CASSYTPEDTQYF.

The chain couples TRBV2 to TRBJ1-5, with D unresolved. The V gene lost 4 bases and the J gene lost 5 bases, with 9 bases spanning the gap. The CDR3 sequence is 13 residues long. Germline V gene sequence: CDR1 SNHLY, CDR2 FYNNEI. CDR3 nucleotides: TGTGCCAGCAGTGTTAATTTTTATCAGCCCCAGCATTTT. The encoded protein is CASSVNFYQPQHF.

The chain employs TRBV6-1 and TRBJ1-3; a weak D match, TRBD1 (5 bases). The V gene's germline CDR1 is MNHNS and CDR2 SASEGT. V lost 4 bases, J lost 3 bases, and 7 bases lay in between. This CDR3 spans 13 amino acids. The CDR3 bases are TGTGCCAGCAGTGTACAGGTTGGAAACACCATATATTTT. Its translation is CASSVQVGNTIYF.

This chain connects TRBV4-3 to TRBJ1-6; 8 bases map to TRBD1. The V gene's germline CDR1 is LGHNA and CDR2 YSLEER. The junction had 7 bases not matched to a gene; V was cut back by 5 bases and J by 10 bases. The CDR3 length is 14 residues. This chain's CDR3 is CASSYTGGLSPLHF. The CDR3 DNA follows: TGCGCCAGCAGCTATACAGGGGGGTTATCACCCCTCCACTTT.

The chain employs TRBV5-1 and TRBJ1-5, with TRBD1 matching over 8 bases. The junction had 3 bases not matched to a gene; V was cut back by 5 bases and J by 2 bases. This CDR3 comprises 14 residues. Germline assignment: CDR1 SGHRS and CDR2 YFSETQ. CDR3 nucleotides: TGCGCCAGCAGTTCAGGGGGCGGCAATCAGCCCCAGCATTTT. This encodes CASSSGGGNQPQHF.

This clone turned up a few times. This chain joins TRBV5-5 and TRBJ1-1; tentatively, D is TRBD1 (5 bases). Germline CDR1 reads SGHKS; CDR2 reads YYEKEE (reference sequence). The CDR3 sequence is 14 residues long. The V and J ends lost 2 bases and 1 base respectively, with 9 bases between them. The DNA of the CDR3 is TGTGCCAGCAGCTTTGCGGGACGGAACACTGAAGCTTTCTTT. As protein: CASSFAGRNTEAFF.

CDR3 in DNA: TGTGCCAGCAGCCAAGACGTTTACGAGCAGTACTTC. Translated, it gives CASSQDVYEQYF. This chain joins TRBV4-2 and TRBJ2-7, with D hard to call. Trimming left V 0 bases short and J 4 bases short, with 4 bases between. This CDR3 spans 12 amino acids. Germline assignment: CDR1 LGHNA and CDR2 YNFKEQ.

The gene calls are TRBV29-1 and TRBJ2-7; 7 positions match TRBD2. This CDR3 contains 14 residues. Germline V gene lookup returns CDR1 SQVTM and CDR2 ANQGSEA. Unmatched junction bases numbered 8, after V lost 3 bases and J lost 3 bases. The CDR3 nucleotides are TGCAGCGTTGAGACCGGGGGGTCCCTCTACGAGCAGTACTTC. As protein: CSVETGGSLYEQYF.

This clone has just one count. The chain uses TRBV7-3 and TRBJ1-1; 7 nucleotides line up with TRBD1. Germline V gives CDR1 SGHTA, CDR2 FQGTGA. This CDR3 is 14 amino acids long. V was pared by 10 bases and J by 5 bases, with 13 bases of the junction left unmatched. Written as DNA, the CDR3 is TGTGCCACTGGTCCGGGACAGAAGTTTACTGAAGCTTTCTTT. This gives the protein CATGPGQKFTEAFF.

This clone appeared a single time. The missing conserved phenylalanine or tryptophan at the end of this CDR3 makes a read error likely. This chain joins TRBV5-4 and TRBJ1-4, with D uncertain. This CDR3 region has 17 residues. V gave up 3 bases and J gave up 2 bases, with 17 bases separating them. Looked up from germline, CDR1 is SGHNT and CDR2 is YYREEE (reference sequence). The CDR3 here is CASSSPTLGSTNEKLFV. CDR3 DNA: TGTGCCAGCAGCTCACCTACGTTGGGTTCGACTAATGAAAAACTGTTTGTT.

This CDR3 reads CAIRGTVLELFF. DNA of the CDR3: TGTGCCATCAGGGGGACAGTATTAGAGCTGTTTTTT. The genes are TRBV10-3 and TRBJ2-2; 7 bases map to TRBD1. V lost 6 bases and J lost 11; bases outside the gene matches: 6. The CDR3 runs to 12 residues. Looked up from germline, CDR1 is ENHRY and CDR2 is SYGVKD.

This chain connects TRBV18 to TRBJ2-5; D gene ambiguous. The germline V and J ends were trimmed by 1 base and 0 bases, with 6 bases remaining between them. The CDR3 covers 14 residues. Germline V lookup: CDR1 KGHSH, CDR2 LQKENI. The CDR3 loop is CASSPLDNQETQYF. The CDR3 nucleotides are TGTGCCAGCTCACCACTTGACAACCAAGAGACCCAGTACTTC. Drawing the rest from reference TRBV18 and TRBJ2-5, the complete variable domain is NAGVMQNPRHLVRRRGQEARLRCSPMKGHSHVYWYRQLPEEGLKFMVYLQKENIIDESGMPKERFSAEFPKEGPSILRIQQVVRGDSAAYFCASSPLDNQETQYFGPGTRLLVL.

The chain uses TRBV21-1 and TRBJ1-1; the D call TRBD1 from the table was never checked on the DNA. TRBV21-1 is described as a pseudogene. This CDR3 comprises 15 residues. The CDR3 DNA follows: TGTGCCAGCAGCTACTCAGGGGGCGAAAAGGCTGAAGCTTTCTTT. Translating it yields CASSYSGGEKAEAFF.

This clone was observed a handful of times. V usage is TRBV30 and J usage is TRBJ1-2; TRBD1 matches 7 bases. The CDR3 length is 12 residues. CDR1 is GTSNPN and CDR2 is SVGIG in the germline V gene (reference sequence). The junction had 8 bases not matched to a gene; V was cut back by 8 bases and J by 5 bases. CDR3 DNA sequence: TGTGCCACCTCGACAGGGTCGTATGGCTACACCTTC. This codes for CATSTGSYGYTF. The full variable domain, in which reference TRBV30 and TRBJ1-2 provide the parts outside the CDR3, is SQTIHQWPATLVQPVGSPLSLECTVEGTSNPNLYWYRQAAGRGLQLLFYSVGIGQISSEVPQNLSASRPQDRQFILSSKKLLLSDSGFYLCATSTGSYGYTFGSGTRLTVV.

The chain joins TRBV18 to TRBJ1-3; a possible D gene is TRBD1 (5 bases). The ends were cut back, 2 bases at V and 0 bases at J, with 8 bases in the middle. CDR1 and CDR2 (germline): KGHSH, LQKENI. The CDR3 sequence is 15 residues long. The DNA of the CDR3 is TGTGCCAGCTCACCATTAGACAGCTCTGGAAACACCATATATTTT. Protein sequence: CASSPLDSSGNTIYF. The full variable domain, completed using reference TRBV18 and TRBJ1-3, is NAGVMQNPRHLVRRRGQEARLRCSPMKGHSHVYWYRQLPEEGLKFMVYLQKENIIDESGMPKERFSAEFPKEGPSILRIQQVVRGDSAAYFCASSPLDSSGNTIYFGEGSWLTVV.

This clone was counted a single time. The genes are TRBV5-1 and TRBJ1-2; D gene ambiguous. From germline, CDR1 is SGHRS and CDR2 YFSETQ. CDR3 length: 14 amino acids. Deletions cut 0 bases from V and 6 bases from J, with 12 bases between. CDR3 DNA: TGCGCCAGCAGCTTGGCCGGGAGCTTAGATGGCTACACCTTC. Protein product: CASSLAGSLDGYTF.

The V and J genes are TRBV7-9 and TRBJ2-1; 10 bases map to TRBD2. This CDR3 comprises 18 residues. CDR1 and CDR2 (germline): SEHNR, FQNEAQ (reference sequence). The ends lost 0 bases at V and 9 bases at J; junction bases unmatched: 14. The CDR3 sequence: CASSLALSSGGEGGEQFF. DNA of the CDR3: TGTGCCAGCAGCTTAGCCCTCTCTAGCGGGGGCGAGGGGGGTGAGCAGTTCTTC. Full variable domain (outside the CDR3, taken from reference TRBV7-9 and TRBJ2-1): DTGVSQNPRHKITKRGQNVTFRCDPISEHNRLYWYRQTLGQGPEFLTYFQNEAQLEKSRLLSDRFSAERPKGSFSTLEIQRTEQGDSAMYLCASSLALSSGGEGGEQFFGPGTRLTVL.